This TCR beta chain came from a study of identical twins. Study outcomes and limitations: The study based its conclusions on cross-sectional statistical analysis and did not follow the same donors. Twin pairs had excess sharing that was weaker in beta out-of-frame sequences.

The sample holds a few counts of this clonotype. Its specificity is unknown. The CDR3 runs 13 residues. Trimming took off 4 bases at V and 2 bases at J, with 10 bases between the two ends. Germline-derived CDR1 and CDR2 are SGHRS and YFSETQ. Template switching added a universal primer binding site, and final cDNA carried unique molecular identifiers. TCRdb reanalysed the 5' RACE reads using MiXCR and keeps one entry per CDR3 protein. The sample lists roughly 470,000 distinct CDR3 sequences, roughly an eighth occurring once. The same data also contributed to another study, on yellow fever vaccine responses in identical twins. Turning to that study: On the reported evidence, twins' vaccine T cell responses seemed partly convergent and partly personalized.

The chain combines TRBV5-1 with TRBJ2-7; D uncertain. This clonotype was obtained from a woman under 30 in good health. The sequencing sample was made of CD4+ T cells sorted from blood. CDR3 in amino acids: CASSGNRAYEQYF. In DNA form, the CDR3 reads TGCGCCAGCAGCGGAAACCGCGCCTACGAGCAGTACTTC. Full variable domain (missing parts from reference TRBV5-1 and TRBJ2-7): KAGVTQTPRYLIKTRGQQVTLSCSPISGHRSVSWYQQTPGQGLQFLFEYFSETQRNKGNFPGRFSGRQFSNSRSEMNVSTLELGDSALYLCASSGNRAYEQYFGPGTRLTVT.